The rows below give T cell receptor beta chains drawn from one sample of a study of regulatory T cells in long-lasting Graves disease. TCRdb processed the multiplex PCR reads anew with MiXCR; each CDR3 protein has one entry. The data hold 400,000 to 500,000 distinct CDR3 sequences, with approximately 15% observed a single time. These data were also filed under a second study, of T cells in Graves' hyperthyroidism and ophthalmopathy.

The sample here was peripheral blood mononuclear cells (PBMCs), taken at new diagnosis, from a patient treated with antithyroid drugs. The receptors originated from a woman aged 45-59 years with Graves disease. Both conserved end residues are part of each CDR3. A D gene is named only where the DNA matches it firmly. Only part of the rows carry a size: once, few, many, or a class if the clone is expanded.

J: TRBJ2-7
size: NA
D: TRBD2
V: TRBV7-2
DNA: TGTGCCAGCAGCCCTAGCGGGACCTCTCTATCTTGTACCGAGCAGTACTTC
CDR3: CASSPSGTSLSCTEQYF

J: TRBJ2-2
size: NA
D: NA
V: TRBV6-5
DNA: TGTGCCAGCAGTTACCCTAGGGACACCGGGGAGCTGTTTTTT
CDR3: CASSYPRDTGELFF

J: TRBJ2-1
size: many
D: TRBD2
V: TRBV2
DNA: TGTGCCAGCACTCTAGCGGGAGGGTCGTACAATGAGCAGTTCTTC
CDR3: CASTLAGGSYNEQFF

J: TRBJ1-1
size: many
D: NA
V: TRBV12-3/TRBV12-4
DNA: TGTGCCAGCAGTTTGGCGGGGGGCGGGACTGAAGCTTTCTTT
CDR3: CASSLAGGGTEAFF

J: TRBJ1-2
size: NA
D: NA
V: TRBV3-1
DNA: TGTGCCAGCAGCCAAGATTTGACAGCCTCAAACTATGGCTACACCTTC
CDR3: CASSQDLTASNYGYTF

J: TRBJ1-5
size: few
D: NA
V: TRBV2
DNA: TGTGCCAGCAGAGCCGGGGGAGGGGGAGATAATCAGCCCCAGCATTTT
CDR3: CASRAGGGGDNQPQHF

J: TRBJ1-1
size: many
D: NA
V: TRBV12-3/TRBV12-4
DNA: TGTGCCAGCAGGAGGGAGGGCACTGAAGCTTTCTTT
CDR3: CASRREGTEAFF

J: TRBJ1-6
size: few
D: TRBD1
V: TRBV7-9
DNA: TGTGCCAGCAGCCCATCCACTCGACAGGGAACCAACTCCTATAATTCACCCCTCCACTTT
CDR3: CASSPSTRQGTNSYNSPLHF

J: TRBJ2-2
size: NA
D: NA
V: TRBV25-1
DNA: TGTGCCAGCAGTGTAACTCCCGGGGAGCTGTTTTTT
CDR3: CASSVTPGELFF

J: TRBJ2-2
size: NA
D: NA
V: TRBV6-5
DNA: TGTGCCAGCAGCTACTTGGGGGGGCCTGGGGAGCTGTTTTTT
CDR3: CASSYLGGPGELFF

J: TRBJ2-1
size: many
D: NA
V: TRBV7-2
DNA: TGTGCCAGCAGCCCGTTCGATGAGCAGTTCTTC
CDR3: CASSPFDEQFF

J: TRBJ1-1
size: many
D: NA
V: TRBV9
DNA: TGTGCCAGCAGCGTAGCGTCGAACACTGAAGCTTTCTTT
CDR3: CASSVASNTEAFF

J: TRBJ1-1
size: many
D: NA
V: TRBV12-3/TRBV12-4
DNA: TGTGCCAGCACCCTGGGTCTTGGCACTGAAGCTTTCTTT
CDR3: CASTLGLGTEAFF

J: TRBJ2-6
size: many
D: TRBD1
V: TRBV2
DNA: TGTGCCAGCAGCCGACAGGGACAAGGCTCTGGGGCCAACGTCCTGACTTTC
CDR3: CASSRQGQGSGANVLTF

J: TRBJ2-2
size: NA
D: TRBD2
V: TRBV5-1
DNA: TGCGCCAGCAGTGGACTAGCAGACAACACCGGGGAGCTGTCTTTT
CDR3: CASSGLADNTGELSF

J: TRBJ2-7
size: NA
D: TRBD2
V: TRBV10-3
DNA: TGTGCCATCAGTGAAGGGCGGGAGGCCTACGAGCAGTACTTC
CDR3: CAISEGREAYEQYF

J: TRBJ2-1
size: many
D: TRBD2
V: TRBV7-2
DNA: TGTGCCAGCAGCTTATCCGGGACTAGCTGGAATGAGCAGTTCTTC
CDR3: CASSLSGTSWNEQFF

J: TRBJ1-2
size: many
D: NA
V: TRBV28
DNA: TGTGCCAGCAGTTTATCCTTTGGGGCAGGGAGGGTCGACTATGGCTACACCTTC
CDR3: CASSLSFGAGRVDYGYTF

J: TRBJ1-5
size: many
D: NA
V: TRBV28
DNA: TGTGCCAGCAGTCTTACTGGTCAGCCCCAGCATTTT
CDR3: CASSLTGQPQHF